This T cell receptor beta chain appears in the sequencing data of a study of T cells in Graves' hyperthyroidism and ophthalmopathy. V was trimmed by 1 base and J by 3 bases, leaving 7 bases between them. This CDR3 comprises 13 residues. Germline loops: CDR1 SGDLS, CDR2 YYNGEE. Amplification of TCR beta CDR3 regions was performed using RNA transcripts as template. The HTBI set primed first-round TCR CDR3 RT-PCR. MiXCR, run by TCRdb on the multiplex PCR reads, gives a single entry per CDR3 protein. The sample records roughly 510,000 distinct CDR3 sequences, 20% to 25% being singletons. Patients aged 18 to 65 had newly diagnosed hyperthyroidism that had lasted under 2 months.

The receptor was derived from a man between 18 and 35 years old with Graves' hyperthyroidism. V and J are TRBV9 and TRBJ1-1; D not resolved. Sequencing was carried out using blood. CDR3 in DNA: TGTGCCAGCAGCGTACAGGAGGACACTGAAGCTTTCTTT. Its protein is CASSVQEDTEAFF.